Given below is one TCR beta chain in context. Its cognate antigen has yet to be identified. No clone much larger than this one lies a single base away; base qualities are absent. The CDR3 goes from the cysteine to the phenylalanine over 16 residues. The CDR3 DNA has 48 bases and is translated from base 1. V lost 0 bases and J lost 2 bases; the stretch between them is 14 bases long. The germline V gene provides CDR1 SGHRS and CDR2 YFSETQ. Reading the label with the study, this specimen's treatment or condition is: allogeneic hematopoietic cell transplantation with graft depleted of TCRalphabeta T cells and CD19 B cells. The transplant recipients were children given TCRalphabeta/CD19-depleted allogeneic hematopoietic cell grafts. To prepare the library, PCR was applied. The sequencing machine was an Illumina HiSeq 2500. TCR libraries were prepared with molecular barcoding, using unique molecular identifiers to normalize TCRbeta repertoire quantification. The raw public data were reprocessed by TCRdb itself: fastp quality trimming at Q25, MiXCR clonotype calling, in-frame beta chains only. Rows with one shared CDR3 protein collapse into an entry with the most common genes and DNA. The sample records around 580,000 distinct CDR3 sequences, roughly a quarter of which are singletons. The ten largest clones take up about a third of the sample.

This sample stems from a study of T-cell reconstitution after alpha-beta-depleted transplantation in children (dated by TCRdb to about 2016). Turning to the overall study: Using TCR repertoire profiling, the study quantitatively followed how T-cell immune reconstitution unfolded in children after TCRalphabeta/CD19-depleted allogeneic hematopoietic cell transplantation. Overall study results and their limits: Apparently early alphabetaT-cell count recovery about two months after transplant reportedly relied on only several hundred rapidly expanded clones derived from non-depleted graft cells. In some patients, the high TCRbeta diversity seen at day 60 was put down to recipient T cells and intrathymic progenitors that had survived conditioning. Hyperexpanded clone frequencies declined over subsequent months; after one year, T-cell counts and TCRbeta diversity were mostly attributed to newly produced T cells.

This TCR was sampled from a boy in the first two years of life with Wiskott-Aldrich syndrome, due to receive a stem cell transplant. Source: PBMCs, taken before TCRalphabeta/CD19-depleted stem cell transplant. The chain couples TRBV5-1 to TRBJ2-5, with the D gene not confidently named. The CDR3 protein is CASSLALGPFQETQYF. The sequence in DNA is TGCGCCAGCAGCTTGGCCCTTGGGCCTTTTCAAGAGACCCAGTACTTC.